This entry concerns a single T cell receptor beta chain. In the authors' workflow: Reference gene primer amplification in the assay estimated nucleated cell counts. Here immunoSEQ multiplex PCR was the method, and the copy in TCRdb shows in-frame clones only, minus some. V and J calls and clone size follow that table, whereas D and trimming were derived from the DNA. The table has about 180,000 clones, roughly 86% seen once. The record originates from a study of blood T cell repertoires in COVID-19. Study-level information: The United States, Italy and Spain were the sources of the acute and convalescent COVID-19 samples. The cDNA or gDNA used as material had been derived from T cells, B-cell-depleted T cells, or PBMCs.

This CDR3 contains 15 residues. J gave up 5 bases and V 2 bases, and 7 bases lay outside the gene matches. Looked up from germline, CDR1 is SNHLY and CDR2 is FYNNEI. This TCR was recovered from a man aged 35-49 years with active or convalescent COVID-19. Sequencing was done on a sample of peripheral blood. The chain combines TRBV2 with TRBJ2-7; 9 bases fit TRBD1. CDR3 coding DNA: TGTGCCAGCAGTGAACAGGGACAGGGAGTAGACGAGCAGTACTTC. Protein product: CASSEQGQGVDEQYF.